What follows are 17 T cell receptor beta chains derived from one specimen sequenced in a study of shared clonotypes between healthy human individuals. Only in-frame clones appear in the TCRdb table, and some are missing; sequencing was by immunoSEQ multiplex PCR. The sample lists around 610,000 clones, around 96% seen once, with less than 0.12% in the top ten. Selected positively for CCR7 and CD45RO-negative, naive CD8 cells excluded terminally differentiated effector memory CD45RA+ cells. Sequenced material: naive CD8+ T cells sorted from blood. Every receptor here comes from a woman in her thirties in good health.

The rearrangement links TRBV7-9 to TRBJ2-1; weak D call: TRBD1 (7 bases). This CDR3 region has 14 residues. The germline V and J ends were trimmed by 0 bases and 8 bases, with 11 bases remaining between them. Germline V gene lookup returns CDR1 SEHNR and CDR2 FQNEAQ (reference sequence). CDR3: CASSLAARGDEQFF. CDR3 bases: TGTGCCAGCAGCTTAGCGGCCAGGGGGGATGAGCAGTTCTTC.

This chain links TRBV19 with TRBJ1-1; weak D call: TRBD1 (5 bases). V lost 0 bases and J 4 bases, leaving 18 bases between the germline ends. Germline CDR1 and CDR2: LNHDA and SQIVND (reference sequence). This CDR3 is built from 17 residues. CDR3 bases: TGTGCCAGTAGTATAGATCAGCGAGGGGTTGATATCACTGAAGCTTTCTTT. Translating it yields CASSIDQRGVDITEAFF.

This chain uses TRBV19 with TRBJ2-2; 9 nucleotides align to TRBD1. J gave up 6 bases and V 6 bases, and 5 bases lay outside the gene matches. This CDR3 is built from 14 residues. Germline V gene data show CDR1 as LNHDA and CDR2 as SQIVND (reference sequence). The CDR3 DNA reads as TGTGCCAGTAGGGACAGGGGTATAGCCGGGGAGCTGTTTTTT. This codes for CASRDRGIAGELFF.

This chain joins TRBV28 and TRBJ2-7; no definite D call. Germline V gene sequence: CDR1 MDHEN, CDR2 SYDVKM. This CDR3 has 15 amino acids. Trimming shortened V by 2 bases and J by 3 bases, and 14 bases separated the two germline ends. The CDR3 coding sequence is TGTGCCAGCAGTTTACTGAGGACGGTCGGCTACGAGCAGTACTTC. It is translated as CASSLLRTVGYEQYF.

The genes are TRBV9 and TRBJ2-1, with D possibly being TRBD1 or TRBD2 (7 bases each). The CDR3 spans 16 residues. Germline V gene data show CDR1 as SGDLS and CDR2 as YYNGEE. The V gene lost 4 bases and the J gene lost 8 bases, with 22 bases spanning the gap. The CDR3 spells CASSPPTGRDSYEQFF. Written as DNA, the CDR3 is TGTGCCAGCAGCCCTCCGACAGGGAGGGATTCATATGAGCAGTTCTTC.

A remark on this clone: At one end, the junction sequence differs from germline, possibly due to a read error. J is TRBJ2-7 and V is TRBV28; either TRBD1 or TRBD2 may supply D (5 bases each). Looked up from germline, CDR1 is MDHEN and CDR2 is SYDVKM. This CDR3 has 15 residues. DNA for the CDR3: TGTGCCAGCAGTTTATCAACGGGACCCTCCCACGAGCAGTACTTC. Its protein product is CASSLSTGPSHEQYF. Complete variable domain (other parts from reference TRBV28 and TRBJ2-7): DVKVTQSSRYLVKRTGEKVFLECVQDMDHENMFWYRQDPGLGLRLIYFSYDVKMKEKGDIPEGYSVSREKKERFSLILESASTNQTSMYLCASSLSTGPSHEQYFGPGTRLTVT.

CDR3 bases: TGTGCCAGCAGACAGGGTCCCGAGACCCAGTACTTC. This translates into CASRQGPETQYF. This chain joins TRBV11-2 and TRBJ2-5; tentatively, D is TRBD1 (6 bases). The CDR3 is made up of 12 amino acids. Trimming took 6 bases from V and 5 from J, leaving 10 bases between them. The germline CDR1 and CDR2 sequences are SGHAT and FQNNGV.

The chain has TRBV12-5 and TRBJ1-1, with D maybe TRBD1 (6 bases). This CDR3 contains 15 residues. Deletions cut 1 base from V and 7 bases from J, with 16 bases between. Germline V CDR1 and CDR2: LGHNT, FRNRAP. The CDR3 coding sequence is TGTGCTAGTGGTTTGGACCCAGCCTGGGGGCGTGAAGCTTTCTTT. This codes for CASGLDPAWGREAFF.

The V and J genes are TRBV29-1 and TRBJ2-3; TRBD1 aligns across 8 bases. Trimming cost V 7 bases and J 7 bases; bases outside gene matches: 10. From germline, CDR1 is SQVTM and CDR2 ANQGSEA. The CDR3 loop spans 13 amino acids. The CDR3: CSADGQGINTQYF. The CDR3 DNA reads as TGCAGCGCGGACGGACAGGGCATAAATACGCAGTATTTT.

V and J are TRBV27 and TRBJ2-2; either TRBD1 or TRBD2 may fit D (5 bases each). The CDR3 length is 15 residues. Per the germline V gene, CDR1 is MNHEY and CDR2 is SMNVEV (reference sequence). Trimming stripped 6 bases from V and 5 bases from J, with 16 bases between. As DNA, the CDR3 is TGTGCCAGCAGAGCTGGGGCTAGCCTAACCGGGGAGCTGTTTTTT. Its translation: CASRAGASLTGELFF.

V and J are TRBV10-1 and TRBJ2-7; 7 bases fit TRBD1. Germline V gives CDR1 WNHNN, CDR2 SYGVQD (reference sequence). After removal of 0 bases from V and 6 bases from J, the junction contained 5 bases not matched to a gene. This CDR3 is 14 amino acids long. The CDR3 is CASSESRDSPEQYF. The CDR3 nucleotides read TGCGCCAGCAGTGAGTCTCGGGACAGCCCCGAGCAGTACTTC.

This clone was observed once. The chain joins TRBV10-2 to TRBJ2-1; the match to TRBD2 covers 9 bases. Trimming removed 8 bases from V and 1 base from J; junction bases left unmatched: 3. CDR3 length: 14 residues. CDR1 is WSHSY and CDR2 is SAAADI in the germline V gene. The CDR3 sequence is CASGLAGSYNEQFF. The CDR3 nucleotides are TGCGCCAGCGGGCTAGCGGGATCCTACAATGAGCAGTTCTTC.

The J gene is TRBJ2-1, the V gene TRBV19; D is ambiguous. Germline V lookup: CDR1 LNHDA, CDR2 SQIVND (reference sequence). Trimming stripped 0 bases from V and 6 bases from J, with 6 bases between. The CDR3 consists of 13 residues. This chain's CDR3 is CASSIDLFNEQFF. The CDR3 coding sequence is TGTGCCAGTAGTATAGATCTATTCAATGAGCAGTTCTTC.

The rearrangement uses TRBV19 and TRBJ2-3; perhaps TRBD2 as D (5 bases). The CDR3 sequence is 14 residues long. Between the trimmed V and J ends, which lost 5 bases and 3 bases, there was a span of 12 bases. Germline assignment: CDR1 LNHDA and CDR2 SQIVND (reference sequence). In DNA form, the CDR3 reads TGTGCCAGTAGTCGCGAGGGTCAGACAGATACGCAGTATTTT. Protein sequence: CASSREGQTDTQYF.

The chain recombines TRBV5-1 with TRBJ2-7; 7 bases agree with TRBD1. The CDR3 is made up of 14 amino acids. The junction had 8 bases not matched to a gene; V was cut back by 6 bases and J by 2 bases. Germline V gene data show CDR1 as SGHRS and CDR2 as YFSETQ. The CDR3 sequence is CASTIRQGTYEQYF. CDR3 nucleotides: TGCGCCAGCACAATACGACAGGGAACCTACGAGCAGTACTTC.

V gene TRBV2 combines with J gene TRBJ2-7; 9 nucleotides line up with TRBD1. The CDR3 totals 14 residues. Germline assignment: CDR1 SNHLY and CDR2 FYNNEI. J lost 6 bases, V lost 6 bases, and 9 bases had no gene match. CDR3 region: CASRITGGWREQYF. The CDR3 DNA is TGTGCCAGCAGGATCACAGGGGGCTGGCGCGAGCAGTACTTC.

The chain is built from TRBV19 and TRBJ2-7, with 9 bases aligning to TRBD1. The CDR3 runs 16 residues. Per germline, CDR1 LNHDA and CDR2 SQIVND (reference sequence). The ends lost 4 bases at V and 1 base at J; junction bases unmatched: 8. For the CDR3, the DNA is TGTGCCAGTAGTAAGACCTCGGGACAGGGATCCTACGAGCAGTACTTC. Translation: CASSKTSGQGSYEQYF.